Reported below is one T cell receptor beta chain. This entry is derived from a study of blood T cell repertoires in COVID-19. Study details: T cells, B-cell-depleted T cells, or PBMCs supplied cDNA or gDNA.

This CDR3 contains 14 residues. CDR1 is SGHDT and CDR2 is YYEEEE in the germline V gene. The V segment lost 4 bases and the J segment 4 bases; nucleotides outside the gene matches: 3. Seattle patient enrollment occurred during active infection, with longitudinal follow-up thereafter. TCRdb's copy holds only in-frame clones and misses some; the assay was immunoSEQ multiplex PCR. The sample includes approximately 350,000 clones, roughly 90% of them seen just once. The genes are TRBV5-6 and TRBJ1-5, with 9 bases fitting TRBD1. Sequences were obtained from peripheral blood. This TCR derives from a woman aged 70-85 years with COVID-19, enrolled during active disease. The CDR3 here is CASSRGQGNQPQHF. The CDR3 DNA follows: TGTGCCAGCAGCAGGGGACAGGGAAATCAGCCCCAGCATTTT.